This T cell receptor beta chain was captured by sequencing in a study of vaccination effects on CD4 cells after COVID-19. About the study: Vaccination followed sampling of two convalescent patients by 16 days and one week respectively.

Study-level points and caveats: Mainly new vaccine-induced clones made up the post-vaccine spike-reactive clones in convalescents.

Generated by immunoSEQ multiplex PCR, the TCRdb table keeps only in-frame clones and is missing some. Among under 60,000 clones listed, around 82% were seen once. A note on this clone: Its antigen is undetermined.

Antigen-specific CD4+ T cells were first expanded with viral peptide pools by the ViraFEST assay and only then sequenced. With roughly 10 days of culture completed, CD4+ T cells were isolated. Infection dated between March and December 2020, before the Alpha, Beta and Delta variants reached the United States. Use of an HIV-1 Nef peptide pool defined the negative control culture. Days 3 and 7 saw half the medium replaced with IL-2 medium. The source of this sequence is a human donor who had a prior SARS-CoV-2 infection. The input for sequencing was CD4+ T cells from PBMCs cultured with HIV peptides, taken before COVID-19 vaccination. Subset denoted: HIV-1 Nef peptide pool negative control/reference culture.

The CDR3 region has the DNA TGTGCCAGCAGCGTAGGCCGACAGGGAGACACTGAAGCTTTCTTT. Residues: CASSVGRQGDTEAFF. The chain uses TRBV9 and TRBJ1-1; TRBD1 matches 7 bases. From germline, CDR1 is SGDLS and CDR2 YYNGEE. Trimming at V came to 0 bases and at J to 3 bases, leaving 5 bases not matched to a gene. The CDR3 has 15 residues.